Presented here are 3 T cell receptor beta chains from one specimen sequenced in a study of CD8+CD57+ T cells in acquired aplastic anemia listed by TCRdb under 2018. TCRdb shows the sequencer as Illumina HiSeq 2000. Profiling of TCR beta VDJ combinations and CDR3 sequences used genomic DNA as the template. TCRdb trimmed public reads at Q25 via fastp, called clones via MiXCR and kept in-frame beta chains. Entries are consolidated by CDR3 protein sequence, retaining the most common genes and DNA. The table for this sample lists over 150,000 distinct CDR3 sequences; almost 50% of them were counted only once. Of the sample, roughly 13% falls within the top ten clones. Flow cytometry had shown CD8+CD57+ cell expansion in the patients selected for sequencing. Material for sequencing was sorted CD4+, CD8+, or CD8+CD57+ T cells (not recorded which) from PBMCs. These receptors came from a human donor with aplastic anemia.

This clonotype showed up many times. The V call is TRBV20-1, the J call TRBJ2-3; 11 bases fit TRBD2. Unmatched junction bases numbered 3, after V lost 4 bases and J lost 0 bases. CDR1 is DFQATT and CDR2 is SNEGSKA in the germline V gene (reference sequence). CDR3 length equals 15 residues. The CDR3 sequence: CSAISSGGSTDTQYF. For the CDR3, the DNA is TGCAGTGCTATATCTAGCGGGGGGAGCACAGATACGCAGTATTTT.

This chain links TRBV2 with TRBJ1-2; tentatively, D is TRBD1 (5 bases). V shed 3 bases and J shed 5 bases, with 10 bases lying between them. The CDR3 runs 13 residues. In germline, CDR1 is SNHLY, CDR2 FYNNEI. As DNA, the CDR3 is TGTGCCAGCAGTGACGGGGGTACTTATGGCTACACCTTC. Translation gives CASSDGGTYGYTF.

CDR3 residues: CASTRQALGGYTF. The CDR3 nucleotides read TGTGCCAGCACGAGACAGGCCTTGGGTGGCTACACCTTC. The chain is built from TRBV28 and TRBJ1-2; D might be TRBD1 (6 bases). The germline CDR1 and CDR2 sequences are MDHEN and SYDVKM. Trimming took off 7 bases at V and 7 bases at J, with 16 bases between the two ends. The CDR3 contains 13 residues.